Listed here are 29 T cell receptor beta chains from one sample, sequenced in a study of vaccination effects on CD4 cells after COVID-19. Some clones are missing from TCRdb's copy, which holds only in-frame ones; the method was immunoSEQ multiplex PCR. The table lists around 83,000 clones, 60% to 80% of them singletons. Viral peptide pools were used in the ViraFEST assay to expand antigen-specific CD4+ T cells, and sequencing came afterward. The culture ran for approximately 11 days before CD4+ T cells were isolated. These receptors' targets are unknown. The specimen comprised CD4+ T cells from PBMCs cultured with HCoV-229E spike peptides, sampled before COVID-19 vaccination. Receptors were obtained from a human donor who received a COVID-19 vaccine.

This chain uses TRBV7-3 with TRBJ2-3; D call uncertain. Trimming stripped 5 bases from V and 0 bases from J, with 15 bases between. Germline CDR1 SGHTA, CDR2 FQGTGA. The CDR3 is made up of 16 amino acids. CDR3 sequence (DNA): TGTGCCAGCAGCCCCCAACCGGAGACTAGCACAGATACGCAGTATTTT. Its protein is CASSPQPETSTDTQYF.

The chain couples TRBV19 to TRBJ1-4; D ambiguous. The ends were cut back, 8 bases at V and 0 bases at J, with 7 bases in the middle. CDR1 and CDR2 (germline): LNHDA, SQIVND (reference sequence). The CDR3 sequence is 13 residues long. As DNA, the CDR3 is TGTGCCAGTCGACGGTCAACTAATGAAAAACTGTTTTTT. Translated, it gives CASRRSTNEKLFF.

The J gene is TRBJ1-4, the V gene TRBV7-2, with TRBD1 matching over 11 bases. The germline V gene encodes CDR1 SGHTA and CDR2 FQGNSA. Trimming cost V 5 bases and J 3 bases; bases outside gene matches: 8. CDR3 length: 17 residues. The CDR3 DNA sequence: TGTGCCAGCAGCGACAGGACAGGGGGCAGGTCTAATGAAAAACTGTTTTTT. Its translation is CASSDRTGGRSNEKLFF.

The gene calls are TRBV3-1 (or the pseudogene TRBV3-2) and TRBJ1-1; D gene uncertain. This CDR3 is 13 amino acids long. Trimming removed 4 bases from V and 4 bases from J, with 10 bases in between. Germline V gene data show CDR1 as LGHDT and CDR2 as YNNKEL (reference sequence). DNA for the CDR3: TGTGCCAGCAGCCCAAGTGGGCGCACTGAAGCTTTCTTT. It codes for CASSPSGRTEAFF.

The rearrangement links TRBV5-1 to TRBJ2-1; 9 nucleotides align to TRBD2. The CDR3 consists of 17 residues. V dropped 0 bases and J dropped 0; count of bases not matched to a gene: 4. Germline CDR1 reads SGHRS; CDR2 reads YFSETQ. CDR3 nucleotide sequence: TGCGCCAGCAGCTTGGTAGCTAGCGGGATCTCCTACAATGAGCAGTTCTTC. It yields the protein CASSLVASGISYNEQFF. Looking up the rest from reference TRBV5-1 and TRBJ2-1 gives the full variable domain: KAGVTQTPRYLIKTRGQQVTLSCSPISGHRSVSWYQQTPGQGLQFLFEYFSETQRNKGNFPGRFSGRQFSNSRSEMNVSTLELGDSALYLCASSLVASGISYNEQFFGPGTRLTVL.

This clone was seen once. The chain has TRBV9 and TRBJ2-2; a possible D gene is TRBD1 (6 bases). Germline V gene sequence: CDR1 SGDLS, CDR2 YYNGEE. The CDR3 runs 14 residues. V dropped 5 bases and J dropped 2 bases, with 10 bases sitting between them. The CDR3 protein is CASSVTGNTGELFF. CDR3 bases: TGTGCCAGCAGTGTGACAGGAAACACCGGGGAGCTGTTTTTT.

This rearrangement joins TRBV24-1 to TRBJ2-7; D unresolved. This CDR3 is 14 amino acids long. The V end lost 9 bases, the J end lost 3 bases, and 17 bases lay between the germline ends. Germline lookup yields CDR1 KGHDR and CDR2 SFDVKD. As DNA, the CDR3 is TGTGCCACCGTAAGAGACACGCTAAACTACGAGCAGTACGTC. Protein product: CATVRDTLNYEQYV.

This chain joins TRBV18 and TRBJ2-5; 8 bases align to TRBD1. The CDR3 length is 15 residues. Germline V gene data show CDR1 as KGHSH and CDR2 as LQKENI. Germline trimming cut 6 bases from V and 5 bases from J; bases unmatched to any gene: 11. The CDR3 DNA follows: TGTGCCAGCTCCCCGAGCCCAGGGGGCCGGGAGACCCAGTACTTC. The encoded protein is CASSPSPGGRETQYF.

The genes are TRBV6-5 and TRBJ1-5, with 7 bases identical to TRBD1. The CDR3 length is 14 residues. Germline CDR1 is MNHEY and CDR2 is SVGAGI. Trimming removed 5 bases from V and 1 base from J; junction bases left unmatched: 2. CDR3 protein: CASSQGGSNQPQHF. The CDR3 DNA follows: TGTGCCAGCAGTCAGGGGGGGAGCAATCAGCCCCAGCATTTT.

The chain joins TRBV6-5 to TRBJ1-3; D is perhaps TRBD1 (5 bases). Trimming stripped 6 bases from V and 9 bases from J, with 18 bases between. This CDR3 has 14 amino acids. The germline V gene encodes CDR1 MNHEY and CDR2 SVGAGI. The CDR3 sequence is CASSPAGTRPTIYF. The CDR3 DNA follows: TGTGCCAGCAGCCCGGCCGGGACGCGGCCCACCATATATTTT.

The rearrangement uses TRBV19 and TRBJ2-6; the D gene could be TRBD1 or TRBD2 (6 bases each). The CDR3 is made up of 18 amino acids. V gave up 4 bases and J gave up 0 bases, with 16 bases separating them. The germline V gene encodes CDR1 LNHDA and CDR2 SQIVND (reference sequence). CDR3 sequence reads: CASSRGAGAYSGANVLTF. In nucleotides, the CDR3 is TGTGCCAGTAGTAGGGGGGCAGGCGCCTACTCTGGGGCCAACGTCCTGACTTTC.

The rearrangement uses TRBV5-1 and TRBJ2-2; D tentatively reads TRBD1 or TRBD2 (5 bases each). In germline, CDR1 is SGHRS, CDR2 YFSETQ. Trimming removed 2 bases from V and 0 bases from J, with 8 bases in between. The CDR3 extends over 15 amino acids. DNA of the CDR3: TGCGCCAGCAGCTTCGAGGGGACGAACACCGGGGAGCTGTTTTTT. Its translation: CASSFEGTNTGELFF.

V is TRBV2 and J is TRBJ2-5; D is possibly TRBD1 (6 bases). V dropped 7 bases and J dropped 6 bases, with 12 bases sitting between them. This CDR3 contains 12 residues. Germline V gene data show CDR1 as SNHLY and CDR2 as FYNNEI. CDR3 coding DNA: TGTGCCAGCAATTACAGGGCACAGACCCAGTACTTC. This sequence encodes CASNYRAQTQYF.

The genes are TRBV6-5 and TRBJ2-7; 8 bases agree with TRBD2. V gave up 7 bases and J gave up 1 base; unmatched junction bases: 9. The germline V gene has CDR1 MNHEY and CDR2 SVGAGI. This CDR3 contains 15 residues. CDR3 in amino acids: CASIPGPGGSYEQYV. The CDR3 DNA follows: TGTGCCAGCATTCCGGGACCGGGGGGGTCCTACGAGCAGTACGTC.

The gene calls are TRBV19 and TRBJ2-2; D gene ambiguous. Germline assignment: CDR1 LNHDA and CDR2 SQIVND (reference sequence). The CDR3 has 16 amino acids. V shed 7 bases and J shed 4 bases, with 19 bases lying between them. The CDR3 sequence: CASTQWGKSSTGELFF. CDR3 in DNA: TGTGCCAGTACCCAATGGGGAAAATCTAGCACCGGGGAGCTGTTTTTT. Full variable domain (rest looked up from reference TRBV19 and TRBJ2-2): DGGITQSPKYLFRKEGQNVTLSCEQNLNHDAMYWYRQDPGQGLRLIYYSQIVNDFQKGDIAEGYSVSREKKESFPLTVTSAQKNPTAFYLCASTQWGKSSTGELFFGEGSRLTVL.

CDR3 DNA: TGTGCCAGCAGCGTATCCAACAGCCCCAGGCCCCAGCATTTT. Translation: CASSVSNSPRPQHF. The rearrangement joins TRBV2 to TRBJ1-5; D uncertain. Per germline, CDR1 SNHLY and CDR2 FYNNEI. The length of the CDR3 is 14 residues. Trimming removed 6 bases from V and 9 bases from J, with 18 bases in between.

This chain uses TRBV7-9 with TRBJ1-6; D unresolved. CDR1 SEHNR and CDR2 FQNEAQ come from the germline V gene (reference sequence). V dropped 4 bases and J dropped 10 bases, with 11 bases sitting between them. The length of the CDR3 is 13 residues. The DNA of the CDR3 is TGTGCCAGCAGCTCCGGTCGGGGATCACCCCTCCACTTT. Amino acid sequence: CASSSGRGSPLHF.

The chain has TRBV21-1 and TRBJ2-5. TRBV21-1 corresponds to a pseudogene. This CDR3 has 14 residues. The CDR3 region is CASSKDPTPVTQYF. The CDR3 bases are TGTGCCAGCAGCAAGGACCCGACCCCGGTGACCCAGTACTTC.

The chain uses TRBV18 and TRBJ2-1; the D gene is possibly TRBD2 (7 bases). The CDR3 totals 18 residues. CDR1 is KGHSH and CDR2 is LQKENI in the germline V gene. V lost 3 bases to trimming and J lost 0 bases, with 18 bases between them. CDR3 coding DNA: TGTGCCAGCTCACCCTTAGGGGGGGCCCTAAGCTCCTACAATGAGCAGTTCTTC. Amino acid sequence: CASSPLGGALSSYNEQFF.

The gene calls are TRBV24-1 and TRBJ2-1; tentative D call: TRBD1 (5 bases). The germline CDR1 and CDR2 sequences are KGHDR and SFDVKD. Deletions cut 6 bases from V and 4 bases from J, with 12 bases between. The length of the CDR3 is 14 residues. In DNA, the CDR3 is TGTGCCACCAGTAAAGGGGATTATTACAATGAGCAGTTCTTC. It specifies CATSKGDYYNEQFF.

This clone has more than one count but fewer than ten. The chain recombines TRBV10-1 with TRBJ2-2; D tentatively reads TRBD1 or TRBD2 (6 bases each). The CDR3 totals 16 residues. V was cut by 5 bases and J by 0 bases, with 13 bases left in between. CDR1 and CDR2 from the germline V gene are WNHNN and SYGVQD (reference sequence). CDR3 residues: CASSLEGGPNTGELFF. CDR3 nucleotide sequence: TGCGCCAGCAGTTTAGAAGGGGGGCCGAACACCGGGGAGCTGTTTTTT.

This chain links TRBV10-1 with TRBJ2-5, with TRBD2 identical over 12 bases. CDR1 is WNHNN and CDR2 is SYGVQD in the germline V gene (reference sequence). The CDR3 has 15 amino acids. J lost 5 bases, V lost 5 bases, and 6 bases had no gene match. CDR3 amino acids: CASSSGLAGTETQYF. In nucleotides, the CDR3 is TGCGCCAGCAGTTCTGGACTAGCGGGGACGGAGACCCAGTACTTC.

The chain uses TRBV5-1 and TRBJ1-6; no clear D. The germline V and J ends were trimmed by 1 base and 10 bases, with 15 bases remaining between them. This CDR3 is 15 amino acids long. Germline assignment: CDR1 SGHRS and CDR2 YFSETQ. The CDR3 sequence: CASSLLSGVNSPLHF. The CDR3, as DNA: TGCGCCAGCAGCTTGTTGTCGGGAGTAAACTCACCCCTCCACTTT.

V and J are TRBV9 and TRBJ1-1; D is uncertain. This CDR3 contains 13 residues. V lost 5 bases, J lost 4 bases, and 12 bases lay in between. CDR1 is SGDLS and CDR2 is YYNGEE in the germline V gene. CDR3 nucleotide sequence: TGTGCCAGCAGTAGACTACCGGGCACTGAAGCTTTCTTT. It encodes CASSRLPGTEAFF.

The J gene is TRBJ1-1, the V gene TRBV11-1, with D maybe TRBD1 (5 bases). Germline CDR1 is SGHAT and CDR2 is FQDESV (reference sequence). Trimming removed 5 bases at V and 9 bases at J, with 13 bases between. The CDR3 loop spans 12 amino acids. The CDR3 nucleotides read TGTGCCAGCAGCCAGCAAGGGACCCAAGCTTTCTTT. Protein sequence: CASSQQGTQAFF.

This rearrangement joins TRBV7-2 to TRBJ1-3, with a tentative D call TRBD1 (5 bases). V lost 0 bases and J lost 3, with 12 bases in between. Germline CDR1 SGHTA, CDR2 FQGNSA. The CDR3 runs 16 residues. The CDR3 loop reads CASSLAQGGIGNTIYF. The CDR3 region has the DNA TGTGCCAGCAGCTTAGCGCAGGGTGGTATTGGAAACACCATATATTTT.

This clone was recorded only once. The CDR3 is CASSKRGTEAFF. The CDR3 coding sequence is TGTGCCAGCAGCAAGCGGGGCACTGAAGCTTTCTTT. This chain uses TRBV7-8 with TRBJ1-1; no firm D call. This CDR3 is built from 12 residues. Trimming left V 5 bases short and J 4 bases short, with 8 bases between. Germline-derived CDR1 and CDR2 are SGHVS and FQNEAQ.

This clone occurred once. The V and J genes are TRBV5-1 and TRBJ1-1; tentative D call: TRBD1 (6 bases). Germline assignment: CDR1 SGHRS and CDR2 YFSETQ. CDR3 length: 12 amino acids. V lost 4 bases, J lost 5 bases, and 9 bases lay in between. The CDR3 region is CASSLQGTEAFF. In DNA, the CDR3 is TGCGCCAGCAGCCTACAGGGAACTGAAGCTTTCTTT.

CDR3 in amino acids: CASSSRGDGIQYF. The CDR3 DNA sequence: TGCGCCAGCAGCTCAAGGGGGGATGGCATTCAGTACTTC. The rearrangement joins TRBV5-1 to TRBJ2-4; D assignment may be TRBD1 or TRBD2 (6 bases each). The germline V and J ends were trimmed by 3 bases and 9 bases, with 13 bases remaining between them. There are 13 residues in the CDR3. Germline V lookup: CDR1 SGHRS, CDR2 YFSETQ.